Following are 24 T cell receptor beta chains from one sample sequenced in a study of T cell changes during pregnancy in multiple sclerosis. Only in-frame clones appear in the TCRdb table, and some are missing; sequencing was by immunoSEQ multiplex PCR. The table has 80,000 to 100,000 clones, 91% seen once; the top ten hold approximately 1.7%. The input for sequencing was peripheral blood, taken after pregnancy. All receptors come from a female donor in good health, enrolled as a control in a pregnancy study.

The V and J genes are TRBV9 and TRBJ2-1, with a possible D match to TRBD1 (6 bases). The germline V and J ends were trimmed by 1 base and 4 bases, with 12 bases remaining between them. The CDR3 runs to 15 residues. Per germline, CDR1 SGDLS and CDR2 YYNGEE. The CDR3 region is CASSVTGTQYNEQFF. Here the CDR3 DNA reads TGTGCCAGCAGCGTAACCGGGACACAGTACAATGAGCAGTTCTTC.

V is TRBV7-3 and J is TRBJ2-6; D perhaps matches TRBD2 (6 bases). V was trimmed by 0 bases and J by 0 bases, leaving 12 bases between them. Germline CDR1 SGHTA, CDR2 FQGTGA. This CDR3 is 18 amino acids long. CDR3 amino acids: CASSLTLRGSSGANVLTF. The DNA of the CDR3 is TGTGCCAGCAGCTTAACTTTGCGGGGTTCCTCTGGGGCCAACGTCCTGACTTTC.

The chain is built from TRBV11-1 and TRBJ2-1; TRBD2 is a possible D gene (6 bases). The V end was cut by 8 bases, the J end by 6 bases, with 11 bases between. Germline CDR1 is SGHAT and CDR2 is FQDESV (reference sequence). The CDR3 sequence is 12 residues long. Written as DNA, the CDR3 is TGTGCCAGCCGTCGGGGGTTCAATGAGCAGTTCTTC. This sequence encodes CASRRGFNEQFF.

The V and J genes are TRBV6-1 and TRBJ1-2, with 9 positions matching TRBD1. CDR1 and CDR2 (germline): MNHNS, SASEGT. This CDR3 comprises 14 residues. V gave up 2 bases and J gave up 8 bases; unmatched junction bases: 6. This CDR3 is CASSEPGTGSGYTF. The CDR3 DNA is TGTGCCAGCAGTGAACCCGGGACAGGGAGCGGCTACACCTTC.

The chain carries TRBV12-5 and TRBJ1-3; D unclear. The length of the CDR3 is 15 residues. Germline loops: CDR1 LGHNT, CDR2 FRNRAP. V lost 0 bases and J lost 5, with 11 bases in between. The CDR3 loop reads CASGLVAGRRNTIYF. Here the CDR3 DNA reads TGTGCTAGTGGTTTGGTCGCGGGAAGAAGAAACACCATATATTTT.

On this clone itself: Its ends do not fully match the called genes, so a read error is possible. The sample carries other DNA sequences with the same CDR3. V usage is TRBV13 and J usage is TRBJ2-3; possible D gene TRBD1, 5 bases. Germline V gene lookup returns CDR1 PRHDT and CDR2 FYEKMQ (reference sequence). The CDR3 is 14 amino acids. CDR3 loop: CASSWGGMGDTQYF. As DNA, the CDR3 is TGTGCTAGCAGCTGGGGCGGTATGGGGGATACGCAGTATTTT.

This sequence joins TRBV19 and TRBJ1-1; 8 bases line up with TRBD1. V was clipped by 2 bases and J by 6 bases; unmatched bases: 2. Germline V gene sequence: CDR1 LNHDA, CDR2 SQIVND (reference sequence). The CDR3 is 13 amino acids. CDR3 residues: CASSIRGQAEAFF. CDR3 bases: TGTGCCAGTAGTATAAGGGGACAGGCTGAAGCTTTCTTT. The full variable domain, rest sourced from reference TRBV19 and TRBJ1-1, is DGGITQSPKYLFRKEGQNVTLSCEQNLNHDAMYWYRQDPGQGLRLIYYSQIVNDFQKGDIAEGYSVSREKKESFPLTVTSAQKNPTAFYLCASSIRGQAEAFFGQGTRLTVV.

The V gene is TRBV5-6, the J gene TRBJ1-2; no reliable D call. CDR3 size: 13 residues. Trimming took 4 bases from V and 8 from J, leaving 15 bases between them. Germline V gene lookup returns CDR1 SGHDT and CDR2 YYEEEE. CDR3 sequence reads: CASSATREEGYTF. For the CDR3, the DNA is TGTGCCAGCAGCGCCACGAGGGAGGAGGGCTACACCTTC.

The rearrangement joins TRBV15 to TRBJ1-1; tentatively, D is TRBD1 (6 bases). The V gene lost 5 bases and the J gene lost 6 bases, with 16 bases spanning the gap. This CDR3 region has 14 residues. Germline values: CDR1 LNHNV, CDR2 YYDKDF (reference sequence). DNA for the CDR3: TGTGCCACCAGCGGGCACAGGGTCAACTCTGAAGCTTTCTTT. Residues: CATSGHRVNSEAFF.

The gene calls are TRBV4-3 and TRBJ1-2, with D possibly matching TRBD1 (5 bases). From germline, CDR1 is LGHNA and CDR2 YSLEER. Trimming took off 0 bases at V and 5 bases at J, with 16 bases between the two ends. The CDR3 sequence is 16 residues long. The CDR3 sequence is CASSQDLYPTAYGYTF. The DNA of the CDR3 is TGCGCCAGCAGCCAAGATCTTTACCCGACAGCATATGGCTACACCTTC.

This clone was counted only a few times. The V and J genes are TRBV28 and TRBJ2-1, with TRBD1 matching over 7 bases. Germline assignment: CDR1 MDHEN and CDR2 SYDVKM. The CDR3 is made up of 11 amino acids. The V segment lost 8 bases and the J segment 11 bases; nucleotides outside the gene matches: 6. The CDR3 bases are TGTGCCAGCGGCGACAGGGTCCAGCAGTTCTTC. It translates to CASGDRVQQFF. The variable domain in full, completed from reference TRBV28 and TRBJ2-1, reads DVKVTQSSRYLVKRTGEKVFLECVQDMDHENMFWYRQDPGLGLRLIYFSYDVKMKEKGDIPEGYSVSREKKERFSLILESASTNQTSMYLCASGDRVQQFFGPGTRLTVL.

This chain uses TRBV4-1 with TRBJ2-1; 12 positions match TRBD2. J was trimmed by 0 bases and V by 6 bases; bases with no gene match: 3. The CDR3 is 16 residues long. Germline V CDR1 and CDR2: MGHRA, YSYEKL. CDR3 coding DNA: TGCGCCAGCAGGCTAGCGGGGGGGAGCTCCTACAATGAGCAGTTCTTC. Protein sequence: CASRLAGGSSYNEQFF.

The chain combines TRBV6-6 with TRBJ1-4, with a weak D call TRBD1 (6 bases). CDR1 and CDR2 (germline): MNHNY, SVGAGI (reference sequence). V was shortened by 2 bases and J by 7 bases, with 11 bases between the two germline ends. The CDR3 loop spans 14 amino acids. In nucleotides, the CDR3 is TGTGCCAGCAGTTACAGCAGGGGTGGTGAAAAACTGTTTTTT. Protein: CASSYSRGGEKLFF.

The chain recombines TRBV27 with TRBJ2-5; 11 bases map to TRBD2. The junction had 8 bases not matched to a gene; V was cut back by 6 bases and J by 5 bases. CDR3 length: 15 amino acids. Germline CDR1 MNHEY, CDR2 SMNVEV (reference sequence). This chain's CDR3 is CASRPTSGGLETQYF. DNA for the CDR3: TGTGCCAGCAGACCTACTAGCGGGGGCTTGGAGACCCAGTACTTC.

The gene calls are TRBV5-5 and TRBJ2-1; possibly TRBD1 for D (5 bases). Germline V gene sequence: CDR1 SGHKS, CDR2 YYEKEE (reference sequence). The CDR3 is 12 amino acids. The V end lost 2 bases, the J end lost 7 bases, and 7 bases lay between the germline ends. The DNA of the CDR3 is TGTGCCAGCAGCTTCTACAGGAATGAGCAGTTCTTC. It encodes CASSFYRNEQFF.

V gene TRBV18 combines with J gene TRBJ1-3, with 9 bases identical to TRBD1. Germline lookup yields CDR1 KGHSH and CDR2 LQKENI. The CDR3 has 16 amino acids. V was clipped by 3 bases and J by 1 base; unmatched bases: 4. CDR3 sequence (DNA): TGTGCCAGCTCACCTTTACAGGGGGCATCTGGAAACACCATATATTTT. This translates into CASSPLQGASGNTIYF.

The chain couples TRBV27 to TRBJ1-2; TRBD1 might be the D (5 bases). Trimming took off 8 bases at V and 2 bases at J, with 18 bases between the two ends. Germline lookup yields CDR1 MNHEY and CDR2 SMNVEV (reference sequence). The CDR3 is made up of 15 amino acids. The CDR3: CASLPGGMGNYGYTF. The CDR3 nucleotides read TGTGCCAGCCTGCCGGGGGGAATGGGGAACTATGGCTACACCTTC.

The chain couples TRBV11-2 to TRBJ2-4; a possible D gene is TRBD2 (6 bases). V was pared by 3 bases and J by 0 bases, with 9 bases between. CDR1 and CDR2 from the germline V gene are SGHAT and FQNNGV. The CDR3 length is 15 residues. This chain's CDR3 is CASSFGGIAKNIQYF. The CDR3 bases are TGTGCCAGCAGCTTTGGGGGGATAGCCAAAAACATTCAGTACTTC.

The chain links TRBV7-9 to TRBJ2-5, with 8 nucleotides matching TRBD1. From germline, CDR1 is SEHNR and CDR2 FQNEAQ (reference sequence). The V segment lost 5 bases and the J segment 4 bases; nucleotides outside the gene matches: 12. The CDR3 spans 16 residues. The CDR3, as DNA: TGTGCCAGCAGCCCTCGGACAGGGAGGTTTGGAGAGACCCAGTACTTC. It yields the protein CASSPRTGRFGETQYF. The whole variable domain, remainder taken from reference TRBV7-9 and TRBJ2-5, is DTGVSQNPRHKITKRGQNVTFRCDPISEHNRLYWYRQTLGQGPEFLTYFQNEAQLEKSRLLSDRFSAERPKGSFSTLEIQRTEQGDSAMYLCASSPRTGRFGETQYFGPGTRLLVL.

The chain uses TRBV28 and TRBJ2-5, with D unclear. Trimming left V 1 base short and J 5 bases short, with 11 bases between. Germline lookup yields CDR1 MDHEN and CDR2 SYDVKM. CDR3 size: 14 residues. The CDR3 coding sequence is TGTGCCAGCAGTTTATTGGTCCGGGTGGAGACCCAGTACTTC. This gives the protein CASSLLVRVETQYF.

This clone is categorized as medium-sized (0.01 to 0.1%). V is TRBV27 and J is TRBJ2-1, with 8 bases matching TRBD2. V shed 5 bases and J 0 bases; nucleotides not matched to a gene: 6. The CDR3 contains 16 residues. Germline V gene lookup returns CDR1 MNHEY and CDR2 SMNVEV (reference sequence). The CDR3 bases are TGTGCCAGCAGTCCACCGGGGGGGAGCTCCTACAATGAGCAGTTCTTC. This gives the protein CASSPPGGSSYNEQFF.

This sequence joins TRBV7-2 and TRBJ1-5; a weak D match, TRBD1 (5 bases). V was trimmed by 7 bases and J by 4 bases, leaving 20 bases between them. The germline V gene has CDR1 SGHTA and CDR2 FQGNSA. CDR3 length: 16 residues. The CDR3 DNA follows: TGTGCCAGCACCCCACTGGGGGGGAGGCAGAATCAGCCCCAGCATTTT. Its protein product is CASTPLGGRQNQPQHF.

The rearrangement links TRBV10-3 to TRBJ2-7, with D perhaps matching TRBD1 (6 bases). Trimming pared 5 bases from V and 5 bases from J, leaving 16 bases between. Germline loops: CDR1 ENHRY, CDR2 SYGVKD. The CDR3 consists of 14 residues. CDR3 coding DNA: TGTGCCATCAGTTCACGGCAGGGGCGGAACGAGCAGTACTTC. This codes for CAISSRQGRNEQYF.

The chain has TRBV5-1 and TRBJ2-5, with 16 positions matching TRBD2. The CDR3 runs 18 residues. Germline V gene sequence: CDR1 SGHRS, CDR2 YFSETQ. The V and J ends lost 2 bases and 5 bases, in that order; junction bases with no gene match: 9. CDR3 sequence: CASSFSGTSGGARETQYF. CDR3 bases: TGCGCCAGCAGCTTTTCGGGGACTAGCGGGGGGGCCCGGGAGACCCAGTACTTC.